Presented here are 16 T cell receptor beta chains from one specimen sequenced in a study of blood T cell repertoires in COVID-19. Sequencing used immunoSEQ multiplex PCR; TCRdb keeps in-frame clones, though not all of them. The sample shows over 60,000 clones, around four fifths of them seen only once. Sequenced: peripheral blood. The receptors come from a human donor in a cohort sampled during active COVID-19.

This rearrangement joins TRBV6-5 to TRBJ1-3; no firm D call. CDR1 is MNHEY, CDR2 SVGAGI, per germline. The CDR3 runs 15 residues. V lost 6 bases and J lost 4, with 16 bases in between. CDR3 in DNA: TGTGCCAGCAGACCGAACCACTTAACCGGAAACACCATATATTTT. It encodes CASRPNHLTGNTIYF.

The V gene is TRBV29-1, the J gene TRBJ1-5; the match to TRBD1 covers 9 bases. Germline V gene lookup returns CDR1 SQVTM and CDR2 ANQGSEA. V was pared by 6 bases and J by 3 bases, with 6 bases of the junction left unmatched. The CDR3 is made up of 14 amino acids. CDR3 loop: CSVVTGGSNQPQHF. For the CDR3, the DNA is TGCAGCGTAGTTACAGGGGGCTCCAATCAGCCCCAGCATTTT.

V and J are TRBV2 and TRBJ2-2, with 7 bases matching TRBD2. CDR3 length: 13 residues. V lost 4 bases, J lost 7 bases, and 3 bases stayed unmatched. Germline values: CDR1 SNHLY, CDR2 FYNNEI. For the CDR3, the DNA is TGTGCCAGCAGTGTCGGGGGGAACGGGGAGCTGTTTTTT. This encodes CASSVGGNGELFF.

The chain joins TRBV5-1 to TRBJ1-4; TRBD1 matches at 7 bases. Germline CDR1 reads SGHRS; CDR2 reads YFSETQ. The V segment lost 4 bases and the J segment 0 bases; nucleotides outside the gene matches: 3. The CDR3 is 15 amino acids. The CDR3 here is CASSRDSSTNEKLFF. CDR3 nucleotide sequence: TGCGCCAGCAGCCGGGACAGTTCAACTAATGAAAAACTGTTTTTT.

This clone was counted a single time. V and J are TRBV5-1 and TRBJ2-7; tentative D call: TRBD1 (6 bases). CDR1 and CDR2 (germline): SGHRS, YFSETQ. V lost 0 bases and J 6 bases, leaving 13 bases between the germline ends. There are 14 residues in the CDR3. The CDR3 sequence: CASSLEAGVGEQYF. The CDR3 DNA reads as TGCGCCAGCAGCTTGGAGGCAGGGGTCGGCGAGCAGTACTTC.

The chain combines TRBV5-6 with TRBJ1-4, with 9 bases aligning to TRBD1. This CDR3 has 17 residues. Unmatched junction bases numbered 6, after V lost 2 bases and J lost 1 base. CDR1 is SGHDT and CDR2 is YYEEEE in the germline V gene. The CDR3 sequence: CASSLLQGAQTNEKLFF. Here the CDR3 DNA reads TGTGCCAGCAGCTTACTACAGGGGGCCCAAACTAATGAAAAACTGTTTTTT.

By frequency in the sample, this clone is medium-sized. J is TRBJ2-7 and V is TRBV9; TRBD1 matches 8 bases. This CDR3 has 14 residues. The V segment lost 3 bases and the J segment 5 bases; nucleotides outside the gene matches: 7. CDR1 SGDLS and CDR2 YYNGEE come from the germline V gene. Written as DNA, the CDR3 is TGTGCCAGCAGCGGCGGACAGGGTCGCCACGAGCAGTACTTC. Translated: CASSGGQGRHEQYF. The full variable domain, with the rest looked up from reference TRBV9 and TRBJ2-7, is DSGVTQTPKHLITATGQRVTLRCSPRSGDLSVYWYQQSLDQGLQFLIQYYNGEERAKGNILERFSAQQFPDLHSELNLSSLELGDSALYFCASSGGQGRHEQYFGPGTRLTVT.

This clone showed up just a few times. The chain has TRBV28 and TRBJ2-7, with D possibly being TRBD2 (7 bases). This CDR3 is built from 15 residues. V was clipped by 6 bases and J by 0 bases, with 15 bases between them. Germline lookup yields CDR1 MDHEN and CDR2 SYDVKM. CDR3 coding DNA: TGTGCCAGCAGCCACCCTGGGGGGGCCTCCTACGAGCAGTACTTC. It is translated as CASSHPGGASYEQYF.

The CDR3 is CSVDRGGNEQFF. In DNA, the CDR3 is TGCAGCGTTGACCGGGGAGGCAATGAGCAGTTCTTC. The rearrangement uses TRBV29-1 and TRBJ2-1; a weak D match, TRBD2 (6 bases). Germline V lookup: CDR1 SQVTM, CDR2 ANQGSEA. The CDR3 totals 12 residues. V lost 3 bases and J 6 bases, leaving 9 bases between the germline ends.

A few counts support this clone. The chain couples TRBV28 to TRBJ1-2, with D possibly being TRBD1 (5 bases). This CDR3 contains 15 residues. Germline CDR1 and CDR2: MDHEN and SYDVKM. V lost 7 bases and J 3 bases, leaving 18 bases between the germline ends. CDR3: CASTRRPGGDYGYTF. DNA for the CDR3: TGTGCCAGCACCCGCCGGCCCGGGGGAGACTATGGCTACACCTTC.

This clone appeared a few times. The J gene is TRBJ2-1, the V gene TRBV11-2; tentatively, D is TRBD1 (6 bases). This CDR3 comprises 15 residues. Germline V gene data show CDR1 as SGHAT and CDR2 as FQNNGV. Trimming pared 5 bases from V and 3 bases from J, leaving 14 bases between. CDR3: CASSPPRGNYNEQFF. In DNA, the CDR3 is TGTGCCAGCAGCCCCCCCAGGGGAAACTACAATGAGCAGTTCTTC. The whole variable domain, filled in from reference TRBV11-2 and TRBJ2-1, reads EAGVAQSPRYKIIEKRQSVAFWCNPISGHATLYWYQQILGQGPKLLIQFQNNGVVDDSQLPKDRFSAERLKGVDSTLKIQPAKLEDSAVYLCASSPPRGNYNEQFFGPGTRLTVL.

CDR3 sequence (DNA): TGTGCCAGCAGTACGCGAAATGAGCAGTTCTTC. Translating it yields CASSTRNEQFF. J is TRBJ2-1 and V is TRBV2, with no clear D. V dropped 5 bases and J dropped 7 bases, with 6 bases sitting between them. The germline V gene has CDR1 SNHLY and CDR2 FYNNEI. The CDR3 covers 11 residues.

The chain employs TRBV7-9 and TRBJ1-4, with D hard to call. The germline CDR1 and CDR2 sequences are SEHNR and FQNEAQ (reference sequence). There are 12 residues in the CDR3. Trimming removed 2 bases from V and 8 bases from J, with 6 bases in between. The DNA for the CDR3 is TGTGCCAGCAGCTTAATGGGCGAAAAACTGTTTTTT. It specifies CASSLMGEKLFF.

The chain has TRBV9 and TRBJ2-3; D might be TRBD1 (6 bases). Germline assignment: CDR1 SGDLS and CDR2 YYNGEE. V was clipped by 3 bases and J by 0 bases, with 11 bases between them. The CDR3 extends over 15 amino acids. CDR3 DNA: TGTGCCAGCAGCGCAGGGACACCTAGCACAGATACGCAGTATTTT. Encoded protein: CASSAGTPSTDTQYF.

The J gene is TRBJ1-2, the V gene TRBV6-5; D is possibly TRBD1 (5 bases). This CDR3 is 14 amino acids long. Per the germline V gene, CDR1 is MNHEY and CDR2 is SVGAGI. Trimming stripped 5 bases from V and 7 bases from J, with 17 bases between. The CDR3 sequence is CASSPQGSLRGYTF. In DNA, the CDR3 is TGTGCCAGCAGTCCCCAGGGCAGCCTCCGTGGCTACACCTTC.

CDR3 sequence (DNA): TGTGCCAGCAGCTTAGTGGTAGAAGAAGAGACCCAGTACTTC. This translates into CASSLVVEEETQYF. The chain recombines TRBV11-2 with TRBJ2-5; D remains ambiguous. V was cut by 1 base and J by 3 bases, with 9 bases left in between. Germline V gives CDR1 SGHAT, CDR2 FQNNGV. This CDR3 spans 14 amino acids. The variable domain in full, with the rest retrieved from reference TRBV11-2 and TRBJ2-5, is EAGVAQSPRYKIIEKRQSVAFWCNPISGHATLYWYQQILGQGPKLLIQFQNNGVVDDSQLPKDRFSAERLKGVDSTLKIQPAKLEDSAVYLCASSLVVEEETQYFGPGTRLLVL.